This is a list of T cell receptor beta chains from one sample in a study of T cell responses to AZD1222 COVID-19 vaccine. Produced via immunoSEQ multiplex PCR; TCRdb's table is partial and in-frame only. The sample has tens of thousands of clones, approximately 91% seen once; the top ten hold 22%. The specimen comprised peripheral blood, sampled on day 0 of AZD1222 vaccination. The receptors stem from an adult in good health. CDR3s include the opening cysteine and the closing phenylalanine or tryptophan. Fields, in order: D gene, V gene, clone size, J gene, CDR3 DNA, CDR3 protein. The D gene is left open where the match is weak. A clone size is listed for some rows: how often the clone was seen (once, few, many), or a class if it is expanded.

d_gene: NA
v_gene: TRBV2
abundance: NA
j_gene: TRBJ2-5
CDR3nt: TGTGCCAGCAGTGAAGAGACCCAGTACTTC
CDR3aa: CASSEETQYF

d_gene: NA
v_gene: TRBV12-3/TRBV12-4
abundance: NA
j_gene: TRBJ2-2
CDR3nt: TGTGCCAGCAGTACTAGAACCGGGGAGCTGTTTTTT
CDR3aa: CASSTRTGELFF

d_gene: TRBD1
v_gene: TRBV2
abundance: NA
j_gene: TRBJ2-5
CDR3nt: TGTGCCAGCAGCGTCCGGGACAGGGGGTTAGAGACCCAGTACTTC
CDR3aa: CASSVRDRGLETQYF

d_gene: NA
v_gene: TRBV5-4
abundance: NA
j_gene: TRBJ1-2
CDR3nt: TGTGCCAGCAGCTTGGACAGGATATATGGCTACACCTTC
CDR3aa: CASSLDRIYGYTF

d_gene: TRBD2
v_gene: TRBV4-3
abundance: NA
j_gene: TRBJ2-1
CDR3nt: TGCGCCAGCAGCCAAGATTATAGCGGGGGGCCATACAATGAGCAGTTCTTC
CDR3aa: CASSQDYSGGPYNEQFF

d_gene: NA
v_gene: TRBV6-4
abundance: once
j_gene: TRBJ1-2
CDR3nt: TGTGCCAGCAGTGACTCTCCAGGGACCTATGGCTACACCTTC
CDR3aa: CASSDSPGTYGYTF

d_gene: NA
v_gene: TRBV5-1
abundance: once
j_gene: TRBJ1-2
CDR3nt: TGCGCCAGCAGCTTATTAACAAACTATGGCTACACCTTC
CDR3aa: CASSLLTNYGYTF

d_gene: NA
v_gene: TRBV12-3/TRBV12-4
abundance: once
j_gene: TRBJ1-1
CDR3nt: TGTGCCAGCAGTTTTTTACAGAACACTGAAGCTTTCTTT
CDR3aa: CASSFLQNTEAFF

d_gene: TRBD1
v_gene: TRBV5-4
abundance: NA
j_gene: TRBJ2-3
CDR3nt: TGTGCCAGCAGACAGGGGGAAGGCACAGATACGCAGTATTTT
CDR3aa: CASRQGEGTDTQYF

d_gene: NA
v_gene: TRBV5-1
abundance: NA
j_gene: TRBJ1-1
CDR3nt: TGCGCCAGCAGCTTGCTCGGGCCGGGGGACACTGAAGCTTTCTTT
CDR3aa: CASSLLGPGDTEAFF

d_gene: NA
v_gene: TRBV9
abundance: NA
j_gene: TRBJ2-2
CDR3nt: TGTGCCAGCAGCGTAGTGCCGGGGGGCAACACCGGGGAGCTGTTTTTT
CDR3aa: CASSVVPGGNTGELFF

d_gene: NA
v_gene: TRBV24-1
abundance: once
j_gene: TRBJ2-7
CDR3nt: TGTGCCACCAGCAGCCTAGTTAAGGGGAGGAACGAGCAGTACTTC
CDR3aa: CATSSLVKGRNEQYF

d_gene: NA
v_gene: TRBV11-3
abundance: once
j_gene: TRBJ1-1
CDR3nt: TGTGCCAGCAGCCATGCAAGGGACACTGAAGCTTTCTTT
CDR3aa: CASSHARDTEAFF

d_gene: NA
v_gene: TRBV29-1
abundance: NA
j_gene: TRBJ2-7
CDR3nt: TGCAGCGTTCGCCGGGACCTCTCCTACGAGCAGTACTTC
CDR3aa: CSVRRDLSYEQYF

d_gene: NA
v_gene: TRBV28
abundance: NA
j_gene: TRBJ2-7
CDR3nt: TGTGCCAGCAGTTTATTCGGGGTCTCCTACGAGCAGTACTTC
CDR3aa: CASSLFGVSYEQYF

d_gene: NA
v_gene: TRBV20-1
abundance: NA
j_gene: TRBJ2-7
CDR3nt: TGCAGTGCTAGAGATAACGAGCAGTACTTC
CDR3aa: CSARDNEQYF

d_gene: NA
v_gene: TRBV6-1
abundance: NA
j_gene: TRBJ1-1
CDR3nt: TGTGCCAGCAGCCAGCCCGAGGGAGGCACTGAAGCTTTCTTT
CDR3aa: CASSQPEGGTEAFF

d_gene: NA
v_gene: TRBV6-5
abundance: NA
j_gene: TRBJ2-7
CDR3nt: TGTGCCAGCAGCCTACAAGGGCGCTACGAGCAGTACTTC
CDR3aa: CASSLQGRYEQYF

d_gene: NA
v_gene: TRBV12-3/TRBV12-4
abundance: NA
j_gene: TRBJ2-7
CDR3nt: TGTGCCAGCAGTCGCCAGAACTACGAGCAGTACTTC
CDR3aa: CASSRQNYEQYF

d_gene: NA
v_gene: TRBV6-2/TRBV6-3
abundance: NA
j_gene: TRBJ1-5
CDR3nt: TGTGCCAGCAGTCTTTGGGGCAATCAGCCCCAGCATTTT
CDR3aa: CASSLWGNQPQHF

d_gene: TRBD1
v_gene: TRBV6-5
abundance: NA
j_gene: TRBJ2-7
CDR3nt: TGTGCCAGCAGTTCCATAAGACAGGGGTGGGAACAAGAGCAGTACTTC
CDR3aa: CASSSIRQGWEQEQYF

d_gene: NA
v_gene: TRBV19
abundance: NA
j_gene: TRBJ1-6
CDR3nt: TGTGCCAGTAGTATAGGGGACCGGACCCCTGGTAATTCACCCCTCCACTTT
CDR3aa: CASSIGDRTPGNSPLHF

d_gene: NA
v_gene: TRBV15
abundance: NA
j_gene: TRBJ2-7
CDR3nt: TGTGCCACCAGCAGAGATCGGGGGGAGCAGTACTTC
CDR3aa: CATSRDRGEQYF

d_gene: NA
v_gene: TRBV24-1
abundance: NA
j_gene: TRBJ1-1
CDR3nt: TGTGCCACCAGTGATTTTAGGAACACTGAAGCTTTCTTT
CDR3aa: CATSDFRNTEAFF

d_gene: NA
v_gene: TRBV30
abundance: NA
j_gene: TRBJ1-1
CDR3nt: TGTGCCTGGAGTGTAGGGGCGAACACTGAAGCTTTCTTT
CDR3aa: CAWSVGANTEAFF

d_gene: NA
v_gene: TRBV9
abundance: NA
j_gene: TRBJ1-5
CDR3nt: TGTGCCAGCGGCATCAATCAGCCCCAGCATTTT
CDR3aa: CASGINQPQHF

d_gene: TRBD1
v_gene: TRBV11-2
abundance: NA
j_gene: TRBJ2-2
CDR3nt: TGTGCCAGCAGCCGAGACAGGGGGACCGGGGAGCTGTTTTTT
CDR3aa: CASSRDRGTGELFF

d_gene: NA
v_gene: TRBV28
abundance: NA
j_gene: TRBJ1-5
CDR3nt: TGTGCCAGCAGCCCTCGGACATCGAGCAATCAGCCCCAGCATTTT
CDR3aa: CASSPRTSSNQPQHF

d_gene: NA
v_gene: TRBV30
abundance: NA
j_gene: TRBJ1-3
CDR3nt: TGTGCCTGGAGATTACAGGGTTCTGGAAACACCATATATTTT
CDR3aa: CAWRLQGSGNTIYF

d_gene: NA
v_gene: TRBV4-3
abundance: NA
j_gene: TRBJ1-2
CDR3nt: TGCGCCAGCAGCCAAGACTACGACATGAACTATGGCTACACCTTC
CDR3aa: CASSQDYDMNYGYTF

d_gene: TRBD2
v_gene: TRBV18
abundance: NA
j_gene: TRBJ2-5
CDR3nt: TGTGCCAGCTCACAAGTCGGGGGGGAGACCCAGTACTTC
CDR3aa: CASSQVGGETQYF

d_gene: TRBD1
v_gene: TRBV4-3
abundance: NA
j_gene: TRBJ2-3
CDR3nt: TGCGCCAGCAGCCAAGGGGTAGACAGGGGGCCGGTAGATACGCAGTATTTT
CDR3aa: CASSQGVDRGPVDTQYF

d_gene: NA
v_gene: TRBV7-9
abundance: NA
j_gene: TRBJ1-1
CDR3nt: TGTGCCAGCAGCTCATTCAAGACCGCTGAAGCTTTCTTT
CDR3aa: CASSSFKTAEAFF

d_gene: NA
v_gene: TRBV7-2
abundance: NA
j_gene: TRBJ2-5
CDR3nt: TGTGCCAGCAGCCCGGGCCCCGGAGAGACCCAGTACTTC
CDR3aa: CASSPGPGETQYF

d_gene: NA
v_gene: TRBV21-1
abundance: NA
j_gene: TRBJ1-5
CDR3nt: TGTGCCAGCAGCAAAACGCGCCTGGGACAGGGGCATCAGCCCCAGCATTTT
CDR3aa: CASSKTRLGQGHQPQHF

d_gene: NA
v_gene: TRBV19
abundance: NA
j_gene: TRBJ1-1
CDR3nt: TGTGCCAGTGACGGCAACACTGAAGCTTTCTTT
CDR3aa: CASDGNTEAFF

d_gene: TRBD2
v_gene: TRBV27
abundance: NA
j_gene: TRBJ2-5
CDR3nt: TGTGCCAGCAGTTTTGCAGGGAGGGAGGAGACCCAGTACTTC
CDR3aa: CASSFAGREETQYF

d_gene: NA
v_gene: TRBV4-2
abundance: NA
j_gene: TRBJ2-2
CDR3nt: TGTGCCAGCAGCCAACCTAACACCGGGGAGCTGTTTTTT
CDR3aa: CASSQPNTGELFF

d_gene: NA
v_gene: TRBV2
abundance: once
j_gene: TRBJ1-5
CDR3nt: TGTGCCAGCAGGGCCGGGACACAGATAAGGCAGCCCCAGCATTTT
CDR3aa: CASRAGTQIRQPQHF

d_gene: NA
v_gene: TRBV7-2
abundance: NA
j_gene: TRBJ2-3
CDR3nt: TGTGCCAGCAGCTCCCAGGGTTTAGATACGCAGTATTTT
CDR3aa: CASSSQGLDTQYF

d_gene: TRBD1
v_gene: TRBV5-6
abundance: NA
j_gene: TRBJ1-2
CDR3nt: TGTGCCAGCAGCACCCTTCGGACAGGGGTAGTAAACTATGGCTACACCTTC
CDR3aa: CASSTLRTGVVNYGYTF

d_gene: TRBD1
v_gene: TRBV7-2
abundance: NA
j_gene: TRBJ1-2
CDR3nt: TGTGCCAGCAGCCCCCAGGGGACAGGGGGCGGGAATGGCTACACCTTC
CDR3aa: CASSPQGTGGGNGYTF

d_gene: NA
v_gene: TRBV6-5
abundance: NA
j_gene: TRBJ1-6
CDR3nt: TGTGCCAGCAGTTACGGAGGGGAGAATTCACCCCTCCACTTT
CDR3aa: CASSYGGENSPLHF

d_gene: NA
v_gene: TRBV25-1
abundance: NA
j_gene: TRBJ2-7
CDR3nt: TGTGCCAGCAGTGCCTCCGGCGGCGAGCAGTACTTC
CDR3aa: CASSASGGEQYF

d_gene: NA
v_gene: TRBV5-8
abundance: NA
j_gene: TRBJ1-6
CDR3nt: TGTGCCAGCAGCTTCCTCGTGACGGCACAGGATCCCCTCCACTTT
CDR3aa: CASSFLVTAQDPLHF

d_gene: TRBD1
v_gene: TRBV5-1
abundance: NA
j_gene: TRBJ1-2
CDR3nt: TGCGCCAGCAGCTCTAACAGGGGGCCAGTGAATGGCTACACCTTC
CDR3aa: CASSSNRGPVNGYTF

d_gene: NA
v_gene: TRBV3-1/TRBV3-2
abundance: NA
j_gene: TRBJ1-6
CDR3nt: TGTGCCAGCAGCCTTCAGGGTTCGCGGAATTCACCCCTCCACTTT
CDR3aa: CASSLQGSRNSPLHF

d_gene: TRBD1
v_gene: TRBV3-1/TRBV3-2
abundance: NA
j_gene: TRBJ1-4
CDR3nt: TGTGCCAGCAGCCTGTACAGGGGTGGGAATGGGAATGAAAAACTGTTTTTT
CDR3aa: CASSLYRGGNGNEKLFF

d_gene: NA
v_gene: TRBV7-2
abundance: NA
j_gene: TRBJ2-7
CDR3nt: TGTGCCAGCAGCTCCACGGCGACCTACGAGCAGTACTTC
CDR3aa: CASSSTATYEQYF

d_gene: TRBD1
v_gene: TRBV12-5
abundance: NA
j_gene: TRBJ1-5
CDR3nt: TGTGCTAGTGGTTCCAACCCCGGGACAGAAAATAATCAGCCCCAGCATTTT
CDR3aa: CASGSNPGTENNQPQHF

d_gene: NA
v_gene: TRBV2
abundance: NA
j_gene: TRBJ2-1
CDR3nt: TGTGCCAGCGATAGCGGTCAATCCTACAATGAGCAGTTCTTC
CDR3aa: CASDSGQSYNEQFF

d_gene: TRBD1
v_gene: TRBV5-1
abundance: once
j_gene: TRBJ2-7
CDR3nt: TGCGCCAGCAGCTTACCGGGACAGGGCTACGAGCAGTACTTC
CDR3aa: CASSLPGQGYEQYF

d_gene: NA
v_gene: TRBV3-1/TRBV3-2
abundance: NA
j_gene: TRBJ1-5
CDR3nt: TGTGCCAGCAGCCAAGGACCCCAGGAGCCCCAGCATTTT
CDR3aa: CASSQGPQEPQHF

d_gene: NA
v_gene: TRBV28
abundance: NA
j_gene: TRBJ2-7
CDR3nt: TGTGCCAGCAGACTAGTACTTTTCTACGAGCAGTACTTC
CDR3aa: CASRLVLFYEQYF

d_gene: NA
v_gene: TRBV18
abundance: NA
j_gene: TRBJ1-1
CDR3nt: TGTGCCAGCTCACAGGCGGGGACTTCGGGGGGCACTGAAGCTTTCTTT
CDR3aa: CASSQAGTSGGTEAFF

d_gene: NA
v_gene: TRBV25-1
abundance: NA
j_gene: TRBJ1-2
CDR3nt: TGTGCCAGCAGTTACAGGGTTGGTGGCTACACCTTC
CDR3aa: CASSYRVGGYTF

d_gene: TRBD1
v_gene: TRBV3-1/TRBV3-2
abundance: NA
j_gene: TRBJ1-1
CDR3nt: TGTGCCAGCAGCCGCCCGGGACAGGTGGGCACTGAAGCTTTCTTT
CDR3aa: CASSRPGQVGTEAFF

d_gene: NA
v_gene: TRBV12-3/TRBV12-4
abundance: NA
j_gene: TRBJ1-2
CDR3nt: TGTGCCAGCAGCTATCAGGGGACGGGCTACACCTTC
CDR3aa: CASSYQGTGYTF

d_gene: NA
v_gene: TRBV27
abundance: NA
j_gene: TRBJ2-5
CDR3nt: TGTGCCAGCAGTACGATGTACCAAGAGACCCAGTACTTC
CDR3aa: CASSTMYQETQYF